This T cell receptor beta chain was recovered during a study of brain metastases from non-small cell lung cancer (dated by TCRdb to the late 2010s). With respect to the entire study: The immune microenvironment of paired resected primary tumors and brain metastases from non-small-cell lung cancer patients was profiled. Results the study describes overall, beyond this receptor: T-cell infiltration was lower in brain metastases than in primary tumors (P < 0.001). TCR repertoires were found to be largely shared between paired brain metastases and primary tumors, although sparse T-cell densities were observed in the brain metastases. Compared with the matched primary tumors, roughly 63% of brain metastases appeared to show expanded T-cell clones.

Reading the germline V gene gives CDR1 MRHNA and CDR2 SNTAGT. Between the V and J ends, shortened by 5 bases and 4 bases respectively, the junction contains 14 bases. The CDR3 numbers 14 residues from cysteine through phenylalanine. The only DNA kept is the CDR3, 42 bases in frame from the first base. A cohort of 39 patients with surgically resected non-small-cell lung cancer, for whom both primary tumor and brain metastasis specimens were available, was included. Tumor specimens were archival formalin-fixed, paraffin-embedded tissues. The library was prepared using the immunoSEQ multiplex PCR assay. T-cell receptor beta chain repertoire sequencing was performed alongside a 770-gene immune expression panel. TCRdb obtained this table from immuneACCESS and retained in-frame rearrangements with V and J assigned. These tables miss some clones; where compared with another copy, unresolved V genes account for less than half of the shortfall, and the remainder is unexplained. This sample holds 2,700 or so clones; 65% to 90% were observed only once. The ten biggest clones cover 4.5% to 6% of the sample.

Of note for this clone: Its target antigen remains unknown. Base qualities are missing; no much larger clone stands one base away.

The receptor comes from a donor aged 40 or over with non-small cell lung cancer. The sample consisted of primary lung tumor tissue. The sample's cell subset or site label is to be understood as: primary lung tumor paired with brain metastasis. Here the chain combines TRBV6-4 and TRBJ1-1; the D gene is perhaps TRBD1, on 5 matching bases. CDR3 protein: CASSPRGAPTEAFF. The DNA sequence is TGTGCCAGCAGTCCCAGAGGGGCCCCCACTGAAGCTTTCTTT.